This T cell receptor beta chain stems from a study of monozygotic twins with inflammatory bowel disease (dated by TCRdb to between 2018 and 2021). Describing the broader study: The complete study included 28 monozygotic twin pairs: 19 IBD-discordant Danish pairs and nine German pairs, of which four were IBD-concordant and five were IBD-discordant. Within discordant pairs, disease-associated traits were sought mainly by comparing IBD patients with their genetically identical healthy co-twins. Each individual had, on average, about 151 000 unique TCRalpha sequences and 181 000 unique TCRbeta sequences available for analysis. The paper's findings and limits, for the study overall: No difference in repertoire similarity was observed between concordant and discordant twins, possibly owing to limited statistical power. Different T cell subtypes could not be distinguished in the analysis. Compared with healthy twins, IBD patients had fewer clonotypes in common with other individuals, a difference most pronounced in patients showing signs of disease activity. The results gave no support for a single strong signal or clonotype linked to IBD. Because patients were on differing immunosuppressive treatments, the repertoires may have picked up extra background noise and inter-individual variability. Measured by the inverse Simpson index, TCRbeta repertoire diversity was lower in IBD patients than in their healthy co-twins.

Note on this clonotype: Its antigen target is currently unknown.

An approximately 2.5 ml peripheral blood sample was drawn into PAXgene tubes per donor and stored at -80°C. Without T cell sorting, total RNA was isolated from whole blood using the PAXgene blood miRNA kit on an automated QIAcube. Peripheral blood from monozygotic twin pairs, either concordant or discordant for inflammatory bowel disease, underwent deep TCRalpha and TCRbeta repertoire profiling that used unique molecular barcoding. Smoking habits were recorded for all twin pairs, and individuals were classified as current, former or never smokers. The CDR1 and CDR2 encoded by the germline V gene are SQVTM and ANQGSEA. The CDR3 starts with the cysteine, ends with the phenylalanine, and has 13 residues. Only the protein is on record. Library generation was performed with 5' RACE. For each TCR library, 3,500 to 4,500 ng of total RNA was used. cDNA was synthesized with SMARTScribe reverse transcriptase in eight separate reactions per sample. Unique molecular identifiers containing a 6-nucleotide sample barcode were introduced through template switching during cDNA synthesis. TCRalpha and TCRbeta cDNA was amplified in two nested PCRs of approximately 17 and 9 cycles, and bead purification was carried out after each PCR. Before amplification, the cDNA was treated with uracil DNA-glycosylase and purified using the QIAquick PCR purification kit. The second PCR was the step at which Illumina TruSeq-compatible adapters and sample-specific barcodes were added. Library quality and concentration were assessed using TapeStation and Qubit, and roughly 5.5 ng of each library was pooled. Sequencing of the pooled libraries was done on an Illumina HiSeq2500 single-index Rapid Run using custom sequencing primers and 2 x 100 bp reads. Regarding the original processing steps: MiGEC version 1.2.6 was used for UMI-based consensus assembly to correct PCR and sequencing errors. MiXCR version 2.1.1 was used to carry out V(D)J alignment, clonotype assembly and CDR3 extraction. Normalisation of gene usage, clonotype sharing and MAIT/NKT TCR abundance was achieved by analysing the top 1000, 10 000 and 20 000 clonotypes per sample. After downsampling to 27 000 UMIs, diversity was calculated as the inverse Simpson index using the vegan R package. Paired Mann-Whitney U tests were applied to discordant twin pairs, with Benjamini-Hochberg correction for multiple testing. After the reads were reprocessed by TCRdb, one entry was made per CDR3 protein sequence, with no DNA. The authors' filters were not applied to this entry. The table for this sample lists roughly 330,000 distinct CDR3 sequences. The ten most abundant clones make up 2% to 2.5% of the sample.

This clonotype originated in a human donor with ulcerative colitis or Crohn's disease, or a healthy co-twin of an affected twin (not recorded which). The sequenced sample was blood. The rearrangement combines TRBV29-1 with TRBJ2-4; the TRBD1 assignment by TCRdb is unverifiable without DNA. The CDR3 region has the sequence CSVVSRGRNIQYF.